One and the same sample provided the 14 T cell receptor beta chains below, sequenced in a study of CD8 T cell repertoires and HIV-1 epitope variants. Libraries were prepared by immunoSEQ multiplex PCR; TCRdb keeps only in-frame clonotypes and omits some of them. The sample shows about 5,400 clones, 60% to 75% of them seen only once. These receptors' antigens are unknown. The specimen was cultured CD8+ T cells derived from PBMCs. These TCRs come from a male donor with HIV.

This chain connects TRBV6-5 to TRBJ2-7; 7 bases map to TRBD1. J was trimmed by 6 bases and V by 7 bases; bases with no gene match: 9. Per germline, CDR1 MNHEY and CDR2 SVGAGI. There are 13 residues in the CDR3. As DNA, the CDR3 is TGTGCCAGCACCGACAGGGAAGGCCTCGAGCAGTACTTC. It codes for CASTDREGLEQYF.

The rearrangement links TRBV6-4 to TRBJ1-6; 8 nucleotides match TRBD1. From germline, CDR1 is MRHNA and CDR2 SNTAGT. V shed 0 bases and J 7 bases; nucleotides not matched to a gene: 2. The CDR3 runs to 15 residues. The chain's CDR3 is CASSDSAGGNSPLHF. The DNA for the CDR3 is TGTGCCAGCAGTGACTCGGCAGGGGGCAATTCACCCCTCCACTTT.

The chain employs TRBV14 and TRBJ1-1; perhaps TRBD1 as D (6 bases). In germline, CDR1 is SGHDN, CDR2 FVKESK. The CDR3 has 14 residues. The V and J ends lost 0 bases and 6 bases respectively, with 11 bases between them. The CDR3 nucleotides are TGTGCCAGCAGCCAAGATTGGGGGGCGGCTGAAGCTTTCTTT. Amino acid sequence: CASSQDWGAAEAFF.

V and J are TRBV5-6 and TRBJ1-5, with unresolved D. Between the trimmed V and J ends, which lost 4 bases and 4 bases, there was a span of 6 bases. CDR3 size: 12 residues. Germline V gives CDR1 SGHDT, CDR2 YYEEEE. CDR3 region: CASSLQNQPQHF. The CDR3 region has the DNA TGTGCCAGCAGCCTGCAGAATCAGCCCCAGCATTTT. Full variable domain (outside the CDR3, taken from reference TRBV5-6 and TRBJ1-5): DAGVTQSPTHLIKTRGQQVTLRCSPKSGHDTVSWYQQALGQGPQFIFQYYEEEERQRGNFPDRFSGHQFPNYSSELNVNALLLGDSALYLCASSLQNQPQHFGDGTRLSIL.

The chain recombines TRBV10-3 with TRBJ1-1; no clear D gene. The CDR3 length is 15 residues. CDR1 and CDR2 (germline): ENHRY, SYGVKD. Trimming removed 0 bases from V and 3 bases from J, with 11 bases in between. CDR3 loop: CAISESPESYTEAFF. CDR3 in DNA: TGTGCCATCAGTGAGTCCCCAGAATCGTACACTGAAGCTTTCTTT.

This clone was observed a handful of times. The V call is TRBV5-4, the J call TRBJ2-7; D not certain. This CDR3 comprises 12 residues. CDR1 and CDR2 from the germline V gene are SGHNT and YYREEE (reference sequence). V was trimmed by 0 bases and J by 5 bases, leaving 6 bases between them. The CDR3 region has the DNA TGTGCCAGCAGCTTGGAAAGGCACGAGCAGTACTTC. Its translation is CASSLERHEQYF. Filled out from reference TRBV5-4 and TRBJ2-7, the complete variable domain reads ETGVTQSPTHLIKTRGQQVTLRCSSQSGHNTVSWYQQALGQGPQFIFQYYREEENGRGNFPPRFSGLQFPNYSSELNVNALELDDSALYLCASSLERHEQYFGPGTRLTVT.

The chain carries TRBV4-2 and TRBJ2-1, with 7 bases fitting TRBD1. This CDR3 contains 13 residues. Germline CDR1 is LGHNA and CDR2 is YNFKEQ. V dropped 0 bases and J dropped 7; count of bases not matched to a gene: 0. CDR3 protein: CASSQEQGNEQFF. The CDR3 nucleotides read TGTGCCAGCAGCCAAGAACAGGGGAATGAGCAGTTCTTC.

The chain couples TRBV28 to TRBJ2-5; 8 bases align to TRBD2. The end of the DNA aligns better with TRBJ2-7, so the J call may be wrong. The germline V gene has CDR1 MDHEN and CDR2 SYDVKM. The length of the CDR3 is 14 residues. CDR3: CASSFRLASYEQYF. CDR3 DNA sequence: TGTGCCAGCAGTTTTCGACTAGCGAGCTACGAGCAGTACTTC.

V gene TRBV4-2 combines with J gene TRBJ2-7; possibly TRBD2 for D (5 bases). Germline V gene lookup returns CDR1 LGHNA and CDR2 YNFKEQ. The V and J ends lost 0 bases and 3 bases respectively, with 15 bases between them. The CDR3 has 16 amino acids. The CDR3 spells CASSQDLVATNYEQYF. As DNA, the CDR3 is TGTGCCAGCAGCCAAGATCTTGTAGCGACTAACTACGAGCAGTACTTC.

The chain links TRBV28 to TRBJ2-5, with TRBD2 matching over 9 bases. The CDR3 has 14 amino acids. Germline CDR1 is MDHEN and CDR2 is SYDVKM. The junction had 6 bases not matched to a gene; V was cut back by 6 bases and J by 4 bases. In DNA form, the CDR3 reads TGTGCCAGCAGGCCTCAGCGGGAGGTAGAGACCCAGTACTTC. Protein product: CASRPQREVETQYF.

The chain employs TRBV6-1 and TRBJ2-1; 7 nucleotides agree with TRBD2. V gave up 4 bases and J gave up 6 bases; unmatched junction bases: 15. The CDR3 length is 17 residues. The germline CDR1 and CDR2 sequences are MNHNS and SASEGT. The DNA of the CDR3 is TGTGCCAGCAGTGTTCCCACCGGGGGGAGGGCCGGCAATGAGCAGTTCTTC. Its translation: CASSVPTGGRAGNEQFF.

The chain employs TRBV28 and TRBJ2-1; the D gene is possibly TRBD2 (5 bases). V lost 4 bases to trimming and J lost 12 bases, with 10 bases between them. The CDR3 is 11 amino acids. Germline V gene sequence: CDR1 MDHEN, CDR2 SYDVKM. The CDR3 region has the DNA TGTGCCAGCAGTTCGGACTTATGGCAGTTCTTC. Its protein product is CASSSDLWQFF.

This clone was seen a few times. The chain combines TRBV19 with TRBJ2-1; D gene ambiguous. The germline V gene encodes CDR1 LNHDA and CDR2 SQIVND (reference sequence). Trimming shortened V by 5 bases and J by 0 bases, and 11 bases separated the two germline ends. The CDR3 contains 15 residues. DNA of the CDR3: TGTGCCAGTAGTGAGGACCAGAGCTCCTACAATGAGCAGTTCTTC. Residues: CASSEDQSSYNEQFF.

This chain links TRBV15 with TRBJ2-1; weak D call: TRBD2 (6 bases). Germline V gene sequence: CDR1 LNHNV, CDR2 YYDKDF (reference sequence). This CDR3 is 17 amino acids long. V lost 2 bases to trimming and J lost 3 bases, with 17 bases between them. CDR3 protein: CATSRKTAGTVYNEQFF. Written as DNA, the CDR3 is TGTGCCACCAGCAGAAAAACGGCAGGGACTGTCTACAATGAGCAGTTCTTC.